These T cell receptor beta chains were read from a single sample in a study of OX40 agonist ivuxolimab in advanced cancers. Sequencing used immunoSEQ multiplex PCR; TCRdb keeps in-frame clones, though not all of them. In the table there are 67,000 or so clones, 70% to 90% of which are singletons. The source material was CD4+ or CD8+ T cells sorted from blood, sampled in a trial of the OX40 agonist ivuxolimab. These receptors originate from an adult with an advanced solid tumor such as melanoma, head and neck, liver or kidney cancer. Each CDR3 is given with its conserved first and last residue. Each record gives: V gene, J gene, clone size, D gene, CDR3 DNA, CDR3 protein. The D gene is left open where the match is weak. Where a row states a size, it is once, few, many or the class of an expanded clone; other rows omit it.

TRBV28,TRBJ1-5,once,-,TGTGCCAGCAGCACCTTTCCAGACAGGTTTGATCAGCCCCAGCATTTT,CASSTFPDRFDQPQHF
TRBV4-2,TRBJ2-3,-,TRBD2,TGTGCCAGCAGCCAAGATCCGACTAGCGGGGAGTTCACAGATACGCAGTATTTT,CASSQDPTSGEFTDTQYF
TRBV11-2,TRBJ1-3,-,TRBD1,TGTGCCAGCAGTCGTATCAGGGGGGCGGGAAACACCATATATTTT,CASSRIRGAGNTIYF
TRBV7-2,TRBJ1-6,-,-,TGTGCCAGCAGCTTAGTTGAGGGGAGGCCCCTCCACTTT,CASSLVEGRPLHF
TRBV5-4,TRBJ2-4,-,-,TGTGCCAGCAGCGGAGGGGGCTGGGAAGCCAAAAACATTCAGTACTTC,CASSGGGWEAKNIQYF
TRBV7-2,TRBJ2-7,once,TRBD1,TGTGCCAGCAGCGCCCGGACAGGACCCTACGAGCAGTACTTC,CASSARTGPYEQYF
TRBV28,TRBJ2-1,-,TRBD2,TGTGCCAGCAGCGGCAGCGGGGGTCCAATTATCCACAATGAGCAGTTCTTC,CASSGSGGPIIHNEQFF
TRBV5-6,TRBJ2-5,-,-,TGTGCCAGCAGCTTGGAGGGGTGGGGGAGTCAAGAGACCCAGTACTTC,CASSLEGWGSQETQYF
TRBV7-8,TRBJ2-5,-,-,TGTGCCAGCAGCTCCACTAGTGGGGAGACCCAGTACTTC,CASSSTSGETQYF
TRBV6-1,TRBJ2-5,-,TRBD1,TGTGCCAGCAGTGTTCTACAGGGGGCGGGGGAGACCCAGTACTTC,CASSVLQGAGETQYF
TRBV7-9,TRBJ2-7,-,TRBD2,TGTGCCAGCAGTTTTCTAGCGGGGGGTGACGAGCAGTACTTC,CASSFLAGGDEQYF
TRBV21-1,TRBJ1-1,-,-,TGTGCCAGCAGCAACAGGGGCAAGAAGGGGAACACTGAAGCTTTCTTT,CASSNRGKKGNTEAFF
TRBV5-1,TRBJ1-1,-,-,TGCGCCAGCAGCTCGACAGGCAACACTGAAGCTTTCTTT,CASSSTGNTEAFF
TRBV9,TRBJ1-1,few,-,TGTGCCAGCACCCGGGGTTGGGGGTGGACTGAAGCTTTCTTT,CASTRGWGWTEAFF
TRBV11-2,TRBJ1-6,-,-,TGTGCCAGCAGCTTAGACTGGGAATCACCCCTCCACTTT,CASSLDWESPLHF
TRBV5-1,TRBJ2-1,few,-,TGCGCCAGCAGCTTGGAGGGGGGATCCTACAATGAGCAGTTCTTC,CASSLEGGSYNEQFF
TRBV6-1,TRBJ1-2,-,-,TGTGCCAGCAGTCATGAGCGGTCTAACTATGGCTACACCTTC,CASSHERSNYGYTF
TRBV11-2,TRBJ2-7,-,-,TGTGCCAGCAGCTTAGTAGGACAACCTTACGAGCAGTACTTC,CASSLVGQPYEQYF
TRBV7-2,TRBJ1-2,-,-,TGTGCCAGCAGCTTAGCGGGGGTGGGAGGGGTAGATGGCTACACCTTC,CASSLAGVGGVDGYTF
TRBV7-9,TRBJ2-3,-,-,TGTGCCAGCAGCTTAGTTGGCAGGGGAGATACGCAGTATTTT,CASSLVGRGDTQYF
TRBV27,TRBJ2-5,-,TRBD1,TGTGCCAGCAGTGCAGGGACAGGGGGGGCCCAAGAGACCCAGTACTTC,CASSAGTGGAQETQYF
TRBV7-9,TRBJ1-1,-,-,TGTGCCAGCAGCTTAGTGGCGGACACTGAAGCTTTCTTT,CASSLVADTEAFF
TRBV28,TRBJ2-5,-,TRBD1,TGTGCCAGCAGTCCACAGGGGGGAGAGACCCAGTACTTC,CASSPQGGETQYF
TRBV5-6,TRBJ2-7,few,-,TGTGCCAGCAGCCCTTATGGAAGGGGCTACGAGCAGTACTTC,CASSPYGRGYEQYF
TRBV7-3,TRBJ2-1,-,-,TGTGCCAGCAGCTTAACTCTCATGGGGGCCAATGAGCAGTTCTTC,CASSLTLMGANEQFF
TRBV4-1,TRBJ2-7,-,-,TGCGCCAGCAGCCCAACAGGGCAGGGACCCTACGAGCAGTACTTC,CASSPTGQGPYEQYF
TRBV4-1,TRBJ1-3,-,TRBD1,TGCGCCAGCAGCCAAGCAACATCCCGGGACAGGGTAATTTTT,CASSQATSRDRVIF
TRBV28,TRBJ2-7,-,-,TGTGCCAGCAGGCCCCAACAGGGCTTCCGCTCCTACGAGCAGTACTTC,CASRPQQGFRSYEQYF
TRBV28,TRBJ2-7,-,TRBD1,TGTGCCAGCAGTAGGTTGAGGGACAGCTCCTACGAGCAGTACTTC,CASSRLRDSSYEQYF
TRBV28,TRBJ1-6,-,-,TGTGCCAGCACAGGACAGAATAATTCACCCCTCCACTTT,CASTGQNNSPLHF
TRBV5-4,TRBJ1-2,-,-,TGTGCCAGCAGCTTCTCCCCCGGCAGGGAATATGGCTACACCTTC,CASSFSPGREYGYTF
TRBV9,TRBJ2-4,-,-,TGTGCCAGCAGCATCGGACCCCAAGCCAAAAACATTCAGTACTTC,CASSIGPQAKNIQYF
TRBV5-8,TRBJ1-2,once,-,TGTGCCAGCAGCACAGGATACAGGGTTAACTATGGCTACACCTTC,CASSTGYRVNYGYTF
TRBV29-1,TRBJ2-3,-,-,TGCAGCGTTGACTCCGGAGGCACAGATACGCAGTATTTT,CSVDSGGTDTQYF
TRBV6-5,TRBJ2-5,-,TRBD1,TGTGCCCTACAGGGGGCGTTTTCAGAGACCCAGTACTTC,CALQGAFSETQYF